The 23 T cell receptor beta chains below come from one sample, sequenced in a study of T cell repertoires in cytomegalovirus infection. TCRdb reanalysed the reads using MiXCR and keeps one entry per CDR3 protein. The data show about 460,000 distinct CDR3 sequences, with around 11% seen just once and about a tenth held by the top ten. Sequencing was done on a sample of PBMCs. These receptor sequences come from a human donor in good health (CMV status not recorded). Some clones in this sample may be carry-over from other donors' samples.

This clonotype was observed a handful of times. This chain joins TRBV24-1 and TRBJ2-1, with D unclear. The CDR3 runs to 16 residues. From germline, CDR1 is KGHDR and CDR2 SFDVKD. Trimming removed 1 base at V and 0 bases at J, with 9 bases between. CDR3 DNA: TGTGCCACCAGTGATTTCAGGCTGAGCTCCTACAATGAGCAGTTCTTC. Translating it yields CATSDFRLSSYNEQFF.

This clonotype was seen more than once but under ten times. The chain combines TRBV20-1 with TRBJ2-7; D may correspond to TRBD1 or TRBD2 (5 bases each). Germline loops: CDR1 DFQATT, CDR2 SNEGSKA (reference sequence). This CDR3 spans 15 amino acids. V shed 2 bases and J shed 7 bases, with 21 bases lying between them. DNA of the CDR3: TGCAGTGCTAGACGAGGGGCTCAAACCTGGGGAGAGCAGTACTTC. Its translation: CSARRGAQTWGEQYF.

The table lists this clonotype with many counts. The chain couples TRBV7-2 to TRBJ2-3; possible D gene TRBD2, 6 bases. In germline, CDR1 is SGHTA, CDR2 FQGNSA. This CDR3 region has 13 residues. V shed 5 bases and J shed 3 bases, with 9 bases lying between them. In DNA, the CDR3 is TGTGCCAGCAGCAGACTAGGGACAGATACGCAGTATTTT. Translating it yields CASSRLGTDTQYF.

The chain joins TRBV9 to TRBJ2-3, with D perhaps matching TRBD1 (6 bases). Germline values: CDR1 SGDLS, CDR2 YYNGEE. V was cut by 2 bases and J by 7 bases, with 8 bases left in between. This CDR3 contains 12 residues. CDR3 in DNA: TGTGCCAGCAGCGTGGACAGTTATACGCAGTATTTT. Protein product: CASSVDSYTQYF.

This clonotype came up many times. The V gene is TRBV10-2, the J gene TRBJ2-5; 8 bases are a match to TRBD1. CDR3 length equals 13 residues. Germline loops: CDR1 WSHSY, CDR2 SAAADI. The junction had 0 bases not matched to a gene; V was cut back by 5 bases and J by 1 base. CDR3 DNA: TGCGCCAGCAGTCAGGGGGCCCAAGAGACCCAGTACTTC. As protein: CASSQGAQETQYF.

CDR3 protein: CASSQDSRRGRPQETQYF. DNA for the CDR3: TGTGCCAGCAGCCAAGACTCTCGGCGGGGCAGGCCCCAAGAGACCCAGTACTTC. This chain connects TRBV3-1 to TRBJ2-5; TRBD2 is a possible D gene (6 bases). The CDR3 sequence is 18 residues long. The germline CDR1 and CDR2 sequences are LGHDT and YNNKEL (reference sequence). Deletions cut 0 bases from V and 1 base from J, with 18 bases between.

This clonotype has a count of ten or more. This chain joins TRBV4-2 and TRBJ1-1, with D hard to call. The germline V and J ends were trimmed by 0 bases and 8 bases, with 13 bases remaining between them. This CDR3 has 14 amino acids. The germline V gene encodes CDR1 LGHNA and CDR2 YNFKEQ. The CDR3 here is CASSQEGGVTEAFF. DNA of the CDR3: TGTGCCAGCAGCCAAGAGGGTGGGGTAACGGAAGCTTTCTTT.

This clonotype was detected many times. The chain couples TRBV20-1 to TRBJ2-1; 7 bases line up with TRBD2. Germline V gene data show CDR1 as DFQATT and CDR2 as SNEGSKA (reference sequence). The CDR3 runs to 15 residues. J gave up 5 bases and V 2 bases, and 9 bases lay outside the gene matches. The CDR3 is CSARIPRLANNEQFF. The CDR3 coding sequence is TGCAGTGCTAGAATTCCGAGACTAGCAAACAATGAGCAGTTCTTC.

This clonotype showed up many times. The chain has TRBV12-3 or TRBV12-4 and TRBJ1-1; D unresolved. The CDR3 has 12 residues. The V gene lost 5 bases and the J gene lost 4 bases, with 8 bases spanning the gap. In DNA, the CDR3 is TGTGCCAGCAGTCTACGACCCACTGAAGCTTTCTTT. It is translated as CASSLRPTEAFF.

The table lists this clonotype with many counts. The V and J genes are TRBV7-2 and TRBJ1-1; TRBD1 is a possible D gene (6 bases). The germline V gene has CDR1 SGHTA and CDR2 FQGNSA. The CDR3 covers 17 residues. V was cut by 2 bases and J by 3 bases, with 19 bases left in between. The CDR3 here is CASSLPVRGAGDTEAFF. DNA of the CDR3: TGTGCCAGCAGCTTACCGGTAAGGGGGGCCGGCGACACTGAAGCTTTCTTT.

In this sample, this clonotype turned up many times. The rearrangement joins TRBV7-2 to TRBJ2-5; 9 bases map to TRBD2. V lost 4 bases and J lost 2; bases outside the gene matches: 5. The germline V gene encodes CDR1 SGHTA and CDR2 FQGNSA. This CDR3 comprises 15 residues. The CDR3: CASSSSGRWQETQYF. The DNA of the CDR3 is TGTGCCAGCAGCTCCAGCGGGAGGTGGCAAGAGACCCAGTACTTC.

This clonotype was observed many times. The CDR3 is CASRTPGQDNYGYTF. The CDR3 DNA follows: TGTGCCAGTAGAACCCCGGGACAGGATAACTATGGCTACACCTTC. The rearrangement links TRBV19 to TRBJ1-2; 8 bases are a match to TRBD1. The CDR3 has 15 residues. V gave up 6 bases and J gave up 1 base; unmatched junction bases: 7. Germline V gene sequence: CDR1 LNHDA, CDR2 SQIVND (reference sequence).

This clonotype occurred many times. The chain has TRBV25-1 and TRBJ1-2, with D uncertain. The CDR3 extends over 12 amino acids. Trimming cost V 4 bases and J 8 bases, with 11 bases left between them. Germline V lookup: CDR1 MGHDK, CDR2 SYGVNS. The DNA of the CDR3 is TGTGCCAGCAGTGTACAATCAAGCGGCTACACCTTC. Translation: CASSVQSSGYTF.

This CDR3 is CSARETMNEQFF. Written as DNA, the CDR3 is TGCAGTGCTAGAGAGACTATGAATGAGCAGTTCTTC. This chain connects TRBV20-1 to TRBJ2-1, with D maybe TRBD2 (5 bases). CDR1 is DFQATT and CDR2 is SNEGSKA in the germline V gene (reference sequence). The V end lost 0 bases, the J end lost 7 bases, and 7 bases lay between the germline ends. The CDR3 extends over 12 amino acids.

This chain links TRBV6-5 with TRBJ2-4; TRBD2 agrees at 9 bases. The length of the CDR3 is 15 residues. Germline loops: CDR1 MNHEY, CDR2 SVGAGI. V lost 5 bases to trimming and J lost 3 bases; unmatched junction nucleotides: 5. The DNA for the CDR3 is TGTGCCAGCAGTCCTAGCGGGAATGACAAAAACATTCAGTACTTC. Protein: CASSPSGNDKNIQYF.

This clonotype was observed many times. V gene TRBV7-2 combines with J gene TRBJ2-3; D unclear. Germline assignment: CDR1 SGHTA and CDR2 FQGNSA. V lost 5 bases, J lost 4 bases, and 10 bases lay in between. The CDR3 runs to 13 residues. The CDR3 nucleotides are TGTGCCAGCAGCCCCCAGCCACCAGATACGCAGTATTTT. Encoded protein: CASSPQPPDTQYF.

This clonotype was detected many times. The chain recombines TRBV7-2 with TRBJ1-1, with D unclear. The CDR3 loop spans 12 amino acids. CDR1 SGHTA and CDR2 FQGNSA come from the germline V gene. V dropped 1 base and J dropped 10 bases, with 10 bases sitting between them. The CDR3 is CASSLGAIRAFF. CDR3 in DNA: TGTGCCAGCAGCTTAGGAGCCATTCGAGCTTTCTTT.

This clonotype has ten or more counts. This sequence joins TRBV6-2 or TRBV6-3 and TRBJ2-1, with no clear D. The V end was cut by 5 bases, the J end by 10 bases, with 9 bases between. This CDR3 is built from 11 residues. Germline V gives CDR1 MNHEY, CDR2 SVGEGT. CDR3 sequence: CASSPAREQFF. In nucleotides, the CDR3 is TGTGCCAGCAGTCCGGCCAGAGAGCAGTTCTTC.

This clonotype was seen just once. The CDR3 sequence: CAWSVGRASGSINEQFF. The CDR3, as DNA: TGTGCCTGGAGTGTAGGGCGGGCTAGCGGGAGTATCAATGAGCAGTTCTTC. J is TRBJ2-1 and V is TRBV30; TRBD2 matches at 10 bases. Unmatched junction bases numbered 11, after V lost 0 bases and J lost 6 bases. CDR3 length equals 17 residues. Germline V gives CDR1 GTSNPN, CDR2 SVGIG (reference sequence).

This clonotype was seen a few times. In nucleotides, the CDR3 is TGTGCCAGCAGTCAAAGGGACCTTAATGAAAAACTGTTTTTT. Translated: CASSQRDLNEKLFF. The chain couples TRBV3-1 to TRBJ1-4; TRBD1 might be the D (5 bases). The CDR3 contains 14 residues. Germline CDR1 reads LGHDT; CDR2 reads YNNKEL (reference sequence). The V end lost 6 bases, the J end lost 4 bases, and 12 bases lay between the germline ends. Full variable domain (remainder filled in from reference TRBV3-1 and TRBJ1-4): DTAVSQTPKYLVTQMGNDKSIKCEQNLGHDTMYWYKQDSKKFLKIMFSYNNKELIINETVPNRFSPKSPDKAHLNLHINSLELGDSAVYFCASSQRDLNEKLFFGSGTQLSVL.

This clonotype was found many times. The CDR3, as DNA: TGTGCCAGCAGTTCGCCTTGGCAGGGCTCTGGAAACACCATATATTTT. This translates into CASSSPWQGSGNTIYF. The chain recombines TRBV28 with TRBJ1-3; D is possibly TRBD1 (5 bases). Deletions cut 4 bases from V and 0 bases from J, with 13 bases between. The CDR3 totals 16 residues. The germline V gene encodes CDR1 MDHEN and CDR2 SYDVKM.

This clonotype was recorded at least ten times. This chain links TRBV12-3 or TRBV12-4 with TRBJ2-2, with 8 bases identical to TRBD2. This CDR3 region has 16 residues. The junction had 9 bases not matched to a gene; V was cut back by 7 bases and J by 2 bases. CDR3 DNA: TGTGCCAGCATTCCTGACGGGGGGGCCAACACCGGGGAGCTGTTTTTT. Amino acids: CASIPDGGANTGELFF.

This clonotype was seen ten or more times. The chain is built from TRBV27 and TRBJ2-1, with 8 bases matching TRBD2. V shed 2 bases and J 7 bases; nucleotides not matched to a gene: 19. Germline lookup yields CDR1 MNHEY and CDR2 SMNVEV (reference sequence). The CDR3 is 19 amino acids. The CDR3 is CASSLTPPAGGPGGNEQFF. The CDR3 DNA reads as TGTGCCAGCAGTTTAACCCCTCCCGCGGGGGGACCGGGTGGTAATGAGCAGTTCTTC.